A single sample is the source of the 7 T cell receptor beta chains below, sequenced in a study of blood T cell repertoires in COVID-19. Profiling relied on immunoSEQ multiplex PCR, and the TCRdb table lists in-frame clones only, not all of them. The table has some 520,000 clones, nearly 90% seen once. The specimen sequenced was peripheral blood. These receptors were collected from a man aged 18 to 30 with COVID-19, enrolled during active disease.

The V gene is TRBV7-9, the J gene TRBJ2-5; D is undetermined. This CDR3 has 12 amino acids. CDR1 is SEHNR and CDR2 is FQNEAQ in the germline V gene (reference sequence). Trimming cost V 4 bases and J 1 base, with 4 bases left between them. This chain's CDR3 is CASSYFQETQYF. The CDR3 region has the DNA TGTGCCAGCAGCTACTTCCAAGAGACCCAGTACTTC.

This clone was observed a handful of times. For the CDR3, the DNA is TGCGCCAGCAGTGAGAACAGCAACACTGAAGCTTTCTTT. Amino acids: CASSENSNTEAFF. V is TRBV10-2 and J is TRBJ1-1, with D hard to call. V was pared by 2 bases and J by 2 bases, with 6 bases between. CDR1 and CDR2 (germline): WSHSY, SAAADI. The CDR3 consists of 13 residues.

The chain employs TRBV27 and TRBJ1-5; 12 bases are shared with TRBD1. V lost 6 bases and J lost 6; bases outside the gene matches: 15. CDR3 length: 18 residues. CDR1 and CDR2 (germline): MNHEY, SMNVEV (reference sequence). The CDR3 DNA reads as TGTGCCAGCAGGCCCAACCGGGACAGGGGGCGAGGCGGTCAGCCCCAGCATTTT. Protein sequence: CASRPNRDRGRGGQPQHF.

CDR3 amino acids: CASSLSKNTEAFF. For the CDR3, the DNA is TGTGCCAGCAGCTTATCCAAGAACACTGAAGCTTTCTTT. The chain uses TRBV7-8 and TRBJ1-1; D unclear. Trimming shortened V by 2 bases and J by 1 base, and 5 bases separated the two germline ends. CDR1 is SGHVS, CDR2 FQNEAQ, per germline. The CDR3 sequence is 13 residues long.

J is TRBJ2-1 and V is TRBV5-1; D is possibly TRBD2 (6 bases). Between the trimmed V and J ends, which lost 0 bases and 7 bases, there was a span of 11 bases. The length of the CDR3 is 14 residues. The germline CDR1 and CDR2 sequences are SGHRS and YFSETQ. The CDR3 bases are TGCGCCAGCAGCTTGGACGGGGCGGGGAATGAGCAGTTCTTC. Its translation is CASSLDGAGNEQFF.

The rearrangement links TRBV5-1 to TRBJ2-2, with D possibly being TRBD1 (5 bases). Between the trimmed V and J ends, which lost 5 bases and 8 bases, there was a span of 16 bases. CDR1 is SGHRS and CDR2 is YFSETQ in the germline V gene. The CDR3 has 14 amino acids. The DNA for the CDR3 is TGCGCCAGCAGTGTGCAGGGTATGGCTGGGGAGCTGTTTTTT. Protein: CASSVQGMAGELFF.

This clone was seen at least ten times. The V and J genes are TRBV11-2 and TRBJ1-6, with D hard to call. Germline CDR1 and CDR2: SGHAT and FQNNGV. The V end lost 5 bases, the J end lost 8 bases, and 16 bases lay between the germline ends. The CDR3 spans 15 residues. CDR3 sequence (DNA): TGTGCCAGCAGCGCCCGGAGGCAGGAGGATTCACCCCTCCACTTT. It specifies CASSARRQEDSPLHF.